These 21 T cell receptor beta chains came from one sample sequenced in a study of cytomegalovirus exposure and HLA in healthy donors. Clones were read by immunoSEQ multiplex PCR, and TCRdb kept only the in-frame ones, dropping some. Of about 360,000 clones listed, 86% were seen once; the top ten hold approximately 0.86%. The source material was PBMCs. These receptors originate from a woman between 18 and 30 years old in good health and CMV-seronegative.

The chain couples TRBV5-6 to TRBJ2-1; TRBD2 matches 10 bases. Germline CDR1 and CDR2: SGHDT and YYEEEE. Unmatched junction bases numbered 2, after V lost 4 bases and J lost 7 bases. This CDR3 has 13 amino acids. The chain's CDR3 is CASSMTSGNEQFF. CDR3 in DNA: TGTGCCAGCAGCATGACTAGCGGGAATGAGCAGTTCTTC. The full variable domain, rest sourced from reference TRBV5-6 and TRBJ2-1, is DAGVTQSPTHLIKTRGQQVTLRCSPKSGHDTVSWYQQALGQGPQFIFQYYEEEERQRGNFPDRFSGHQFPNYSSELNVNALLLGDSALYLCASSMTSGNEQFFGPGTRLTVL.

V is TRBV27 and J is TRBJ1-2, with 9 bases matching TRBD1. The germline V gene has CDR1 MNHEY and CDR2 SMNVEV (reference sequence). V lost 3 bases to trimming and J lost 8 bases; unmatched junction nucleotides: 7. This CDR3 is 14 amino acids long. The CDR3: CASSFDTGGRGYTF. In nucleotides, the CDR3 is TGTGCCAGCAGTTTCGACACAGGGGGCAGGGGCTACACCTTC.

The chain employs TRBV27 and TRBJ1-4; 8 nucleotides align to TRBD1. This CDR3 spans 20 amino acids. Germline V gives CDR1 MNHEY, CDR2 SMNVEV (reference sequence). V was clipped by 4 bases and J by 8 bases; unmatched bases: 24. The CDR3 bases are TGTGCCAGCAGTTCCTCACTCAGGGGGCTGGAGAGTAGAGGAAGGGAAAAACTGTTTTTT. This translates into CASSSSLRGLESRGREKLFF.

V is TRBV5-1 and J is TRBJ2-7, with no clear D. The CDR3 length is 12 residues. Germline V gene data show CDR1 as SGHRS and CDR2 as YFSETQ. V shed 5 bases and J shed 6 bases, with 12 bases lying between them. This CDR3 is CASSHNRGEQYF. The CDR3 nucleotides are TGCGCCAGCAGTCATAACCGAGGCGAGCAGTACTTC.

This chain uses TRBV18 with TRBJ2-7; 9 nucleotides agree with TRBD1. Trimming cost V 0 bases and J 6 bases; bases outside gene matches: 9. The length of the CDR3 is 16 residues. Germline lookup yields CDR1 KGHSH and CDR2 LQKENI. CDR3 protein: CASSPPRGTGSGEQYF. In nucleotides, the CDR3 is TGTGCCAGCTCACCACCGAGGGGGACAGGGTCGGGCGAGCAGTACTTC.

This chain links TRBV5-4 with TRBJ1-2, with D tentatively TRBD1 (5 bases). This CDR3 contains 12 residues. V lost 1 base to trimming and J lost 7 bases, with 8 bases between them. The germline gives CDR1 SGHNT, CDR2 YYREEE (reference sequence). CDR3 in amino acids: CASSLPGVGYTF. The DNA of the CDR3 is TGTGCCAGCAGCTTGCCGGGGGTTGGCTACACCTTC.

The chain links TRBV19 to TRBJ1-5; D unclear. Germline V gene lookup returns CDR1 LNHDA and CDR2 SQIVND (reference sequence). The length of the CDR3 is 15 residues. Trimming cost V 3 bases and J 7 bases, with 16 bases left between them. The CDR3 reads CASSIHDPDGQPQHF. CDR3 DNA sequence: TGTGCCAGTAGTATCCACGACCCCGACGGGCAGCCCCAGCATTTT.

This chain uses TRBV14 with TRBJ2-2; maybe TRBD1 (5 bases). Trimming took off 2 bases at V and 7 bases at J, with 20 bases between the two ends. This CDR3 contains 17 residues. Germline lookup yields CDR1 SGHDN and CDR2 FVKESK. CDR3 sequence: CASSQLNYPGWHGELFF. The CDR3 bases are TGTGCCAGCAGCCAACTAAACTACCCAGGGTGGCACGGGGAGCTGTTTTTT.

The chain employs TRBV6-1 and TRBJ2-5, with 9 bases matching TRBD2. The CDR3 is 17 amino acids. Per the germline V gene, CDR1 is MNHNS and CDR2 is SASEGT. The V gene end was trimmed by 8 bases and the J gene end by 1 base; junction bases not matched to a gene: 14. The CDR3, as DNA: TGTGCCAGCCGTGCGGGGGGAGCGGGAGGTGTCCAAGAGACCCAGTACTTC. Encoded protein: CASRAGGAGGVQETQYF.

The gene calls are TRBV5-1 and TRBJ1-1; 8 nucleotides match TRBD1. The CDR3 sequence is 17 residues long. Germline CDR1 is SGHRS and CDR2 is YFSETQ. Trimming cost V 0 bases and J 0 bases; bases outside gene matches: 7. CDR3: CASSLGDRQTMNTEAFF. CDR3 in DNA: TGCGCCAGCAGCTTGGGGGACAGGCAGACCATGAACACTGAAGCTTTCTTT. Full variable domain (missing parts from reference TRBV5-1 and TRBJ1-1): KAGVTQTPRYLIKTRGQQVTLSCSPISGHRSVSWYQQTPGQGLQFLFEYFSETQRNKGNFPGRFSGRQFSNSRSEMNVSTLELGDSALYLCASSLGDRQTMNTEAFFGQGTRLTVV.

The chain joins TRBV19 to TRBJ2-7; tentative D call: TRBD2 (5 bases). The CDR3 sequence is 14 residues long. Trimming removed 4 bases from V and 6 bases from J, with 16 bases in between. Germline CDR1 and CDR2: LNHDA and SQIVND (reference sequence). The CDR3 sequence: CASSSRDYAAEQYF. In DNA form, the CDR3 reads TGTGCCAGTAGTAGCCGGGATTACGCCGCCGAGCAGTACTTC.

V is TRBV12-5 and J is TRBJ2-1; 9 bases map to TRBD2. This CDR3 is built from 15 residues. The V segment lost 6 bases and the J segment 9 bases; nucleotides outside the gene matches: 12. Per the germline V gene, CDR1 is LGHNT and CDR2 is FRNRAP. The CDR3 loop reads CASGPGGGGASEQFF. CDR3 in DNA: TGTGCTAGTGGACCCGGCGGCGGGGGGGCCAGTGAGCAGTTCTTC.

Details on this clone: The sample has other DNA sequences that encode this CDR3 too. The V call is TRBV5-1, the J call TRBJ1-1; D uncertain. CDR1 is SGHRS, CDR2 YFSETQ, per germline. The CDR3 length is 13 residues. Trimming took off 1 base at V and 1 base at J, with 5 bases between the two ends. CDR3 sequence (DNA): TGCGCCAGCAGCTTGTTGCGGAACACTGAAGCTTTCTTT. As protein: CASSLLRNTEAFF.

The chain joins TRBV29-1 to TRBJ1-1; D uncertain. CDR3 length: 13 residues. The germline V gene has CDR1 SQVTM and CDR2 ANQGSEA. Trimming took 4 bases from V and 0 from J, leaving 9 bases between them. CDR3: CSVVDGVNTEAFF. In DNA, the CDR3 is TGCAGCGTTGTCGACGGAGTGAACACTGAAGCTTTCTTT.

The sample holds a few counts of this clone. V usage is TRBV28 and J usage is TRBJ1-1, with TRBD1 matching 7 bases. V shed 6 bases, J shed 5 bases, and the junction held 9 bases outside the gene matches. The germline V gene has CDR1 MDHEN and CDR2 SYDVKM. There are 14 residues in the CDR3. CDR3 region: CASSQPGQRTEAFF. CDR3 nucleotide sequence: TGTGCCAGCAGCCAACCGGGACAGAGAACTGAAGCTTTCTTT.

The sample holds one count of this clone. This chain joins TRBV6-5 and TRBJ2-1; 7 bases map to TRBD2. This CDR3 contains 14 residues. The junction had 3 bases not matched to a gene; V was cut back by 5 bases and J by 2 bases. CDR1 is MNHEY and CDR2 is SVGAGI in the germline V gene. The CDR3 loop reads CASSERGPYNEQFF. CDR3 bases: TGTGCCAGCAGTGAGCGGGGCCCCTACAATGAGCAGTTCTTC.

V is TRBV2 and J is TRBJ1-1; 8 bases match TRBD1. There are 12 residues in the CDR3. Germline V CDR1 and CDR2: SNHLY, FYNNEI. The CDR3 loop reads CGGQAMNTEAFF. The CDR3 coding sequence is TGTGGGGGACAGGCCATGAACACTGAAGCTTTCTTT.

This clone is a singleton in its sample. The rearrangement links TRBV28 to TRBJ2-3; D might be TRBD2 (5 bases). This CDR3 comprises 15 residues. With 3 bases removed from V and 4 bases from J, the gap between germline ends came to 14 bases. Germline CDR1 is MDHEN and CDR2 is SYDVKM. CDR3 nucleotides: TGTGCCAGCAGTTTTGCACAACGGGGTCCAGATACGCAGTATTTT. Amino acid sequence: CASSFAQRGPDTQYF.

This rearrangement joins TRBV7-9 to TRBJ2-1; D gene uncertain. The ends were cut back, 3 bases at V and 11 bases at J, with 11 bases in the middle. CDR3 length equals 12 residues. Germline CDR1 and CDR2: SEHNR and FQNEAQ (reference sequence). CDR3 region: CASSLSVYQQFF. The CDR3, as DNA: TGTGCCAGCAGCTTGAGCGTTTACCAGCAGTTCTTC.

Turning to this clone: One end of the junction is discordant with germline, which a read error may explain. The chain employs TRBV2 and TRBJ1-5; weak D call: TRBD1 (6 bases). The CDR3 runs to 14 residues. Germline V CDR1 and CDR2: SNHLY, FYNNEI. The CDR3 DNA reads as TGTGCCAGCAGGGAAGGACAGTACAATCAGCCCCAGCATTTT. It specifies CASREGQYNQPQHF.

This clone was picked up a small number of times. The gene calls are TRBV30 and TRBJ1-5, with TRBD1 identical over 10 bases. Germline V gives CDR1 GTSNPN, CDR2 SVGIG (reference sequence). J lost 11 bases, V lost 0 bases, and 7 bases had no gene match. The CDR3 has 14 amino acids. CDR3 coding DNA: TGTGCCTGGAGTGTAGAGACAGGGGGCAGGGCCCAGCATTTT. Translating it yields CAWSVETGGRAQHF.